These 30 T cell receptor beta chains share one sample of origin, sequenced in a study of vaccination effects on CD4 cells after COVID-19. Subsequent to ten to eleven days of culture, CD4+ T cells were isolated. Their specific antigens are unknown. Libraries were prepared by immunoSEQ multiplex PCR; TCRdb keeps only in-frame clonotypes and omits some of them. The table shows under 40,000 clones, with 82% occurring only once. This sample comprised CD4+ T cells from PBMCs cultured without peptide, obtained before COVID-19 vaccination. These receptors were obtained from a human donor who received a COVID-19 vaccine.

V gene TRBV9 combines with J gene TRBJ2-1; 14 positions match TRBD2. With V trimmed by 4 bases and J by 5 bases, 8 bases remained unmatched. The V gene's germline CDR1 is SGDLS and CDR2 YYNGEE. The CDR3 is 17 residues long. The DNA of the CDR3 is TGTGCCAGCAGCCCTAGGACTAGCGGGGGGACTCACAATGAGCAGTTCTTC. This encodes CASSPRTSGGTHNEQFF.

J is TRBJ1-5 and V is TRBV5-6, with 8 bases fitting TRBD1. CDR1 SGHDT and CDR2 YYEEEE come from the germline V gene. The CDR3 extends over 15 amino acids. V trimming: 1 base; J trimming: 4 bases; junction bases outside the gene matches: 4. The CDR3 sequence: CASSLQDRVNQPQHF. DNA of the CDR3: TGTGCCAGCAGCTTGCAGGACAGGGTGAATCAGCCCCAGCATTTT.

The rearrangement links TRBV7-2 to TRBJ1-1, with D perhaps matching TRBD1 (6 bases). This CDR3 region has 15 residues. The V end was cut by 5 bases, the J end by 3 bases, with 16 bases between. Germline V CDR1 and CDR2: SGHTA, FQGNSA. CDR3 loop: CASSTQGGLDTEAFF. The CDR3 bases are TGTGCCAGCAGCACCCAAGGGGGGCTAGACACTGAAGCTTTCTTT.

The chain has TRBV3-1 (or the pseudogene TRBV3-2) and TRBJ2-3; D not certain. This CDR3 contains 11 residues. V was shortened by 6 bases and J by 5 bases, with 6 bases between the two germline ends. Germline CDR1 LGHDT, CDR2 YNNKEL (reference sequence). CDR3 DNA sequence: TGTGCCAGCAGGGGTGAAGATACGCAGTATTTT. As protein: CASRGEDTQYF.

This clone came up once. This rearrangement joins TRBV6-5 to TRBJ1-5, with 7 bases that match TRBD1. The germline V gene encodes CDR1 MNHEY and CDR2 SVGAGI. The V segment lost 7 bases and the J segment 1 base; nucleotides outside the gene matches: 4. The CDR3 extends over 14 amino acids. The CDR3 nucleotides read TGTGCCAGCAACGTACAGGGGAGCAATCAGCCCCAGCATTTT. The encoded protein is CASNVQGSNQPQHF.

V gene TRBV3-1 (or the pseudogene TRBV3-2) combines with J gene TRBJ2-5, with 8 bases that match TRBD2. CDR3 length: 13 amino acids. V lost 10 bases to trimming and J lost 5 bases; unmatched junction nucleotides: 9. Germline assignment: CDR1 LGHDT and CDR2 YNNKEL (reference sequence). This chain's CDR3 is CATYRGGGETQYF. CDR3 nucleotide sequence: TGTGCCACCTATCGGGGGGGAGGGGAGACCCAGTACTTC.

The V and J genes are TRBV19 and TRBJ1-1; 7 positions agree with TRBD1. Germline V gene sequence: CDR1 LNHDA, CDR2 SQIVND (reference sequence). J lost 0 bases, V lost 4 bases, and 5 bases had no gene match. The CDR3 covers 15 residues. CDR3 amino acids: CASSTYRGVNTEAFF. As DNA, the CDR3 is TGTGCCAGTAGTACCTACAGGGGTGTGAACACTGAAGCTTTCTTT.

The chain uses TRBV30 and TRBJ1-4, with 8 bases identical to TRBD1. Germline V gives CDR1 GTSNPN, CDR2 SVGIG (reference sequence). V shed 3 bases and J 5 bases; nucleotides not matched to a gene: 8. The CDR3 sequence is 15 residues long. The CDR3 nucleotides are TGTGCCTGGAGCCGGTGGACAGGGTACAATGAAAAACTGTTTTTT. This codes for CAWSRWTGYNEKLFF.

The CDR3 region has the DNA TGCGCCAGCAGCTTACAGGCGAACACCGGGGAGCTGTTTTTT. Its protein product is CASSLQANTGELFF. The V gene is TRBV5-1, the J gene TRBJ2-2, with D tentatively TRBD1 (5 bases). The V and J ends lost 2 bases and 0 bases respectively, with 5 bases between them. The CDR3 runs to 14 residues. Germline V gives CDR1 SGHRS, CDR2 YFSETQ.

The chain carries TRBV4-3 and TRBJ2-1; 11 nucleotides align to TRBD2. This CDR3 spans 18 amino acids. Germline assignment: CDR1 LGHNA and CDR2 YSLEER. The ends lost 4 bases at V and 0 bases at J; junction bases unmatched: 8. CDR3 coding DNA: TGCGCCAGCAGCCGTCAAAGTAGCGGGGGGGGCTCCTACAATGAGCAGTTCTTC. This codes for CASSRQSSGGGSYNEQFF.

This clone was seen a few times. This chain connects TRBV12-3 or TRBV12-4 to TRBJ2-1; D is ambiguous. With 4 bases removed from V and 9 bases from J, the gap between germline ends came to 7 bases. The CDR3 length is 11 residues. DNA for the CDR3: TGTGCCAGCAGTTACCCGGGTGAGCAGTTCTTC. This gives the protein CASSYPGEQFF.

The chain carries TRBV14 and TRBJ2-3; no definite D call. CDR3 length equals 14 residues. The V gene's germline CDR1 is SGHDN and CDR2 FVKESK. The V end lost 0 bases, the J end lost 6 bases, and 10 bases lay between the germline ends. The CDR3 region has the DNA TGTGCCAGCAGCCAAGATTTGGGATTCGATACGCAGTATTTT. It specifies CASSQDLGFDTQYF.

The chain joins TRBV6-1 to TRBJ1-4; 7 bases are shared with TRBD1. The junction had 3 bases not matched to a gene; V was cut back by 3 bases and J by 5 bases. The CDR3 consists of 14 residues. From germline, CDR1 is MNHNS and CDR2 SASEGT. The CDR3 region has the DNA TGTGCCAGCAGTGAGTCACAGGGGAATGAAAAACTGTTTTTT. Protein product: CASSESQGNEKLFF.

V usage is TRBV2 and J usage is TRBJ2-7; the match to TRBD1 covers 7 bases. Germline V CDR1 and CDR2: SNHLY, FYNNEI. V shed 6 bases, J shed 5 bases, and the junction held 7 bases outside the gene matches. This CDR3 is 13 amino acids long. In nucleotides, the CDR3 is TGTGCCAGCAGGGTTAGACAGGGAAACGAGCAGTACGTC. This translates into CASRVRQGNEQYV.

The chain combines TRBV30 with TRBJ2-3, with a tentative D call TRBD1 (6 bases). Trimming took 5 bases from V and 5 from J, leaving 11 bases between them. Germline loops: CDR1 GTSNPN, CDR2 SVGIG (reference sequence). CDR3 length: 12 residues. CDR3: CAWGLQGDTQYF. As DNA, the CDR3 is TGTGCCTGGGGTTTACAGGGAGATACGCAGTATTTT.

The chain has TRBV5-1 and TRBJ2-5, with 9 bases identical to TRBD1. J gave up 5 bases and V 4 bases, and 6 bases lay outside the gene matches. Germline CDR1 and CDR2: SGHRS and YFSETQ. This CDR3 is 14 amino acids long. The CDR3 is CASSLDRGGETQYF. The CDR3 DNA reads TGCGCCAGCAGCCTGGACAGGGGAGGGGAGACCCAGTACTTC.

The chain uses TRBV24-1 and TRBJ2-1; D is perhaps TRBD1 or TRBD2 (5 bases each). V was clipped by 4 bases and J by 7 bases, with 19 bases between them. Germline V gives CDR1 KGHDR, CDR2 SFDVKD. The CDR3 has 16 residues. CDR3 region: CATSDHGGGAGNEQFF. CDR3 bases: TGTGCCACCAGTGACCATGGGGGTGGGGCGGGTAATGAGCAGTTCTTC.

This clone was counted a few times. This chain connects TRBV6-6 to TRBJ2-5; possible D gene TRBD2, 6 bases. The germline V gene has CDR1 MNHNY and CDR2 SVGAGI (reference sequence). The CDR3 has 14 residues. V lost 2 bases and J 5 bases, leaving 12 bases between the germline ends. The CDR3, as DNA: TGTGCCAGCAGTTACCCGCGCGGGGACGAGACCCAGTACTTC. As protein: CASSYPRGDETQYF.

About this clone: The sample carries other DNA sequences with the same CDR3. The chain has TRBV5-4 and TRBJ2-1; D not resolved. CDR1 is SGHNT, CDR2 YYREEE, per germline (reference sequence). This CDR3 contains 11 residues. V was shortened by 2 bases and J by 3 bases, with 0 bases between the two germline ends. As DNA, the CDR3 is TGTGCCAGCAGCTTCTACAATGAGCAGTTCTTC. Encoded protein: CASSFYNEQFF.

V is TRBV24-1 and J is TRBJ2-5, with 8 bases matching TRBD2. This CDR3 comprises 15 residues. The V gene's germline CDR1 is KGHDR and CDR2 SFDVKD. Unmatched junction bases numbered 6, after V lost 3 bases and J lost 4 bases. In DNA, the CDR3 is TGTGCCACCAGTGATCCGGGGGGGCCCGGAGAGACCCAGTACTTC. Protein: CATSDPGGPGETQYF.

The gene calls are TRBV6-5 and TRBJ1-6, with 10 bases identical to TRBD1. Germline values: CDR1 MNHEY, CDR2 SVGAGI. Trimming removed 9 bases from V and 3 bases from J; junction bases left unmatched: 5. CDR3 size: 15 residues. The CDR3 coding sequence is TGTGCCAGTACGACAGGGGGCTTCTATAATTCACCCCTCCACTTT. As protein: CASTTGGFYNSPLHF.

The chain joins TRBV7-2 to TRBJ1-5, with TRBD1 as a possible D gene (5 bases). The CDR3 totals 15 residues. From germline, CDR1 is SGHTA and CDR2 FQGNSA. The V and J ends lost 1 base and 7 bases respectively, with 14 bases between them. CDR3 DNA: TGTGCCAGCAGCTTAGGATGGGCAGGGTACCAGCCCCAGCATTTT. Its protein is CASSLGWAGYQPQHF.

This clone was observed once. The chain carries TRBV10-3 and TRBJ2-3, with D possibly being TRBD2 (5 bases). The CDR3 covers 14 residues. The germline V and J ends were trimmed by 2 bases and 2 bases, with 8 bases remaining between them. Germline lookup yields CDR1 ENHRY and CDR2 SYGVKD. CDR3 residues: CAISEGGPTDTQYF. DNA for the CDR3: TGTGCCATCAGTGAGGGAGGTCCCACAGATACGCAGTATTTT.

The chain uses TRBV27 and TRBJ1-5; 9 nucleotides match TRBD1. The CDR3 totals 15 residues. Germline V gene lookup returns CDR1 MNHEY and CDR2 SMNVEV (reference sequence). V was pared by 5 bases and J by 3 bases, with 5 bases of the junction left unmatched. The DNA of the CDR3 is TGTGCCAGCAGTGCCGGGACAGGGCTCAATCAGCCCCAGCATTTT. Its protein product is CASSAGTGLNQPQHF.

V and J are TRBV7-2 and TRBJ1-6; no reliable D call. The germline CDR1 and CDR2 sequences are SGHTA and FQGNSA. The CDR3 totals 12 residues. Trimming removed 0 bases from V and 8 bases from J, with 2 bases in between. The CDR3 spells CASSLAYSPLHF. The CDR3 bases are TGTGCCAGCAGCTTAGCCTATTCACCCCTCCACTTT.

This chain connects TRBV15 to TRBJ2-3; D is uncertain. The V gene lost 0 bases and the J gene lost 4 bases, with 14 bases spanning the gap. Germline V gene lookup returns CDR1 LNHNV and CDR2 YYDKDF (reference sequence). The CDR3 has 16 residues. The CDR3 nucleotides are TGTGCCACCAGCAGAGATTTAGGAACAGTTGCAGATACGCAGTATTTT. It translates to CATSRDLGTVADTQYF.

The chain employs TRBV7-2 and TRBJ2-2, with D perhaps given as TRBD1 or TRBD2 (5 bases each). The CDR3 loop spans 13 amino acids. Germline CDR1 reads SGHTA; CDR2 reads FQGNSA. Trimming took 5 bases from V and 4 from J, leaving 8 bases between them. The CDR3 protein is CASSRGVTGELFF. For the CDR3, the DNA is TGTGCCAGCAGCAGAGGGGTCACCGGGGAGCTGTTTTTT.

CDR3 sequence (DNA): TGTGCCACCAGCAGGGTAGCGGGGGCGATTACCGGGGAGCTGTTTTTT. Its translation is CATSRVAGAITGELFF. The rearrangement joins TRBV15 to TRBJ2-2; 9 bases agree with TRBD2. V dropped 3 bases and J dropped 5; count of bases not matched to a gene: 7. The CDR3 is made up of 16 amino acids. Germline loops: CDR1 LNHNV, CDR2 YYDKDF (reference sequence).

The V gene is TRBV5-1, the J gene TRBJ2-3; D possibly corresponds to TRBD1 (6 bases). The CDR3 sequence is 18 residues long. Trimming took 0 bases from V and 0 from J, leaving 17 bases between them. Germline CDR1 reads SGHRS; CDR2 reads YFSETQ. The CDR3 protein is CASSLGPGTPTSTDTQYF. The DNA of the CDR3 is TGCGCCAGCAGCTTGGGGCCCGGGACACCCACTAGCACAGATACGCAGTATTTT.

The rearrangement links TRBV6-5 to TRBJ1-1, with D possibly being TRBD1 (6 bases). CDR1 is MNHEY, CDR2 SVGAGI, per germline. V gave up 5 bases and J gave up 2 bases, with 15 bases separating them. The CDR3 spans 15 residues. The CDR3 nucleotides are TGTGCCAGCAGTCCAGGGTCAGGGGAAAACACTGAAGCTTTCTTT. Translating gives CASSPGSGENTEAFF.